This T cell receptor beta chain was identified during a study of blood T cell repertoires in COVID-19. This clone came up once. The CDR3 length is 15 residues. The germline V gene encodes CDR1 SGHRS and CDR2 YFSETQ. V was trimmed by 4 bases and J by 5 bases, leaving 16 bases between them. Study processing details: Quantification of nucleated cells was approximated via reference gene primer amplification. Clones were read by immunoSEQ multiplex PCR, and TCRdb kept only the in-frame ones, dropping some. D and trimming were read from the DNA, whereas the V and J calls and clone size are those reported in that table. The repertoire holds 500,000 or so clones, with approximately 90% as singletons. Symptom resolution, clearance, or two negative PCRs marked donors in Cohort 3 as recovered.

V is TRBV5-1 and J is TRBJ2-4; TRBD1 is a possible D gene (6 bases). The clonotype was recovered from a woman in her late teens or twenties who had recovered from COVID-19. Sequencing used PBMCs or T cells enriched from blood (not recorded which). CDR3 protein: CASSEIGQIQNIQYF. The CDR3 region has the DNA TGCGCCAGCAGCGAGATAGGACAGATTCAAAACATTCAGTACTTC. The full variable domain, its missing parts supplied by reference TRBV5-1 and TRBJ2-4, is KAGVTQTPRYLIKTRGQQVTLSCSPISGHRSVSWYQQTPGQGLQFLFEYFSETQRNKGNFPGRFSGRQFSNSRSEMNVSTLELGDSALYLCASSEIGQIQNIQYFGAGTRLSVL.